This is a list of T cell receptor beta chains from one sample in a study of radiation and T cells in renal cell carcinoma. Generated by immunoSEQ multiplex PCR, the TCRdb table keeps only in-frame clones and is missing some. The sample yields about 140,000 clones, approximately 87% seen once. The sequenced sample was blood, obtained from a patient whose treatment included radiotherapy and nephrectomy. The origin of the receptors is a woman between 45 and 60 years old with renal cell carcinoma. Both conserved end residues are part of each CDR3. Each record gives: D gene, clone size, J gene, V gene, CDR3 protein, CDR3 DNA. The D gene is left open where the match is weak. Not all rows give a size; the values are once, few, many and, for expanded clones, a class.

d_gene: NA
abundance: NA
j_gene: TRBJ1-2
v_gene: TRBV7-2
CDR3aa: CASSPGASNYGYTF
CDR3nt: TGTGCCAGCAGCCCAGGGGCCAGTAACTATGGCTACACCTTC

d_gene: NA
abundance: NA
j_gene: TRBJ2-3
v_gene: TRBV5-1
CDR3aa: CASTNPGGSTDTQYF
CDR3nt: TGCGCCAGCACCAACCCTGGCGGAAGCACAGATACGCAGTATTTT

d_gene: NA
abundance: NA
j_gene: TRBJ1-1
v_gene: TRBV9
CDR3aa: CASSSEGNTEAFF
CDR3nt: TGTGCCAGCTCGTCCGAGGGGAACACTGAAGCTTTCTTT

d_gene: NA
abundance: few
j_gene: TRBJ1-1
v_gene: TRBV29-1
CDR3aa: CSVVPMNTEAFF
CDR3nt: TGCAGCGTTGTCCCAATGAACACTGAAGCTTTCTTT

d_gene: NA
abundance: NA
j_gene: TRBJ1-2
v_gene: TRBV5-6
CDR3aa: CASSLGQSPYGYTF
CDR3nt: TGTGCCAGCAGCTTGGGACAGAGCCCTTATGGCTACACCTTC

d_gene: NA
abundance: NA
j_gene: TRBJ1-2
v_gene: TRBV9
CDR3aa: CASSVDSSYGYTF
CDR3nt: TGTGCCAGCAGCGTAGACAGCTCCTATGGCTACACCTTC

d_gene: TRBD1
abundance: NA
j_gene: TRBJ1-6
v_gene: TRBV7-2
CDR3aa: CASSSGGRSSYNSPLHF
CDR3nt: TGTGCCAGCAGCTCAGGGGGCAGGAGCTCCTATAATTCACCCCTCCACTTT

d_gene: TRBD1
abundance: NA
j_gene: TRBJ2-7
v_gene: TRBV2
CDR3aa: CASGQGTYEQYF
CDR3nt: TGTGCCAGCGGACAGGGGACCTACGAGCAGTACTTC

d_gene: TRBD1
abundance: NA
j_gene: TRBJ1-5
v_gene: TRBV10-3
CDR3aa: CAISESQGQASNQPQHF
CDR3nt: TGTGCCATCAGTGAGTCGCAGGGACAGGCGAGCAATCAGCCCCAGCATTTT

d_gene: NA
abundance: NA
j_gene: TRBJ2-7
v_gene: TRBV7-3
CDR3aa: CASSSVSGRSREQYF
CDR3nt: TGTGCCAGCAGCTCCGTTAGTGGCAGGTCGAGGGAGCAGTACTTC

d_gene: TRBD2
abundance: NA
j_gene: TRBJ2-2
v_gene: TRBV5-6
CDR3aa: CASRKGLGLAGTGELFF
CDR3nt: TGTGCCAGCAGAAAAGGTCTGGGGCTAGCGGGCACCGGGGAGCTGTTTTTT